This passage covers 22 T cell receptor beta chains from one sample sequenced in a study of T cells in Graves' hyperthyroidism and ophthalmopathy. Template material for amplifying TCR beta CDR3 regions consisted of RNA transcripts. When the TCR CDR3 underwent first-round RT-PCR, the HTBI primer set was used. TCRdb re-analysed the multiplex PCR reads in MiXCR, keeping a single row per CDR3 protein. The table includes about 640,000 distinct CDR3 sequences, around 20% detected once. Sample: blood. The receptor set was obtained from a man aged 25 to 45 with Graves' ophthalmopathy.

The rearrangement joins TRBV28 to TRBJ2-2, with D possibly being TRBD2 (6 bases). CDR1 and CDR2 (germline): MDHEN, SYDVKM. The CDR3 covers 17 residues. V dropped 7 bases and J dropped 0 bases, with 18 bases sitting between them. This CDR3 is CASTPAGPGTNTGELFF. CDR3 nucleotide sequence: TGTGCCAGCACCCCCGCGGGACCAGGGACGAACACCGGGGAGCTGTTTTTT.

The chain is built from TRBV6-5 and TRBJ2-2, with D hard to call. The CDR3 loop spans 14 amino acids. Trimming left V 0 bases short and J 5 bases short, with 7 bases between. Germline loops: CDR1 MNHEY, CDR2 SVGAGI. CDR3 protein: CASSYSAGTGELFF. CDR3 bases: TGTGCCAGCAGTTACTCGGCCGGAACCGGGGAGCTGTTTTTT.

This clonotype was seen many times. The chain combines TRBV28 with TRBJ2-3, with D tentatively TRBD2 (5 bases). This CDR3 contains 14 residues. Deletions cut 3 bases from V and 2 bases from J, with 9 bases between. Germline loops: CDR1 MDHEN, CDR2 SYDVKM. The CDR3 DNA reads TGTGCCAGCAGTTTTAGTAGCGACACAGATACGCAGTATTTT. Its translation is CASSFSSDTDTQYF.

This sequence joins TRBV2 and TRBJ1-5, with unresolved D. V lost 3 bases and J 5 bases, leaving 11 bases between the germline ends. Germline CDR1 and CDR2: SNHLY and FYNNEI. The CDR3 extends over 14 amino acids. The CDR3 sequence: CASSDLRFDQPQHF. The CDR3 DNA follows: TGTGCCAGCAGTGATCTGAGGTTCGATCAGCCCCAGCATTTT.

In its sample, this clonotype was seen a few times. The chain couples TRBV2 to TRBJ2-1, with D hard to call. Trimming stripped 4 bases from V and 15 bases from J, with 13 bases between. Germline values: CDR1 SNHLY, CDR2 FYNNEI. CDR3 length: 11 residues. The CDR3: CASSGGTHPFF. CDR3 DNA sequence: TGTGCCAGCAGTGGGGGTACTCACCCGTTCTTC.

In this sample, this clonotype turned up a few times. The chain uses TRBV5-1 and TRBJ2-5; D not resolved. Germline V gives CDR1 SGHRS, CDR2 YFSETQ. Trimming took off 0 bases at V and 0 bases at J, with 9 bases between the two ends. This CDR3 spans 15 amino acids. CDR3 bases: TGCGCCAGCAGCTTGGCAAACAGAGACCAAGAGACCCAGTACTTC. Amino acid sequence: CASSLANRDQETQYF.

This chain joins TRBV7-2 and TRBJ2-5, with 7 bases that match TRBD1. The J segment lost 7 bases and the V segment lost 5 bases, leaving 10 bases of the junction unmatched. Germline V gene sequence: CDR1 SGHTA, CDR2 FQGNSA. This CDR3 is 14 amino acids long. CDR3 loop: CASSETGSDGTQYF. The CDR3 DNA reads as TGTGCCAGCAGCGAGACAGGGTCCGATGGGACCCAGTACTTC.

This sequence joins TRBV5-1 and TRBJ2-1; TRBD1 matches 8 bases. Germline V gene lookup returns CDR1 SGHRS and CDR2 YFSETQ. The CDR3 sequence is 13 residues long. V was pared by 4 bases and J by 8 bases, with 5 bases of the junction left unmatched. CDR3 sequence: CASSGQGFDEQFF. CDR3 bases: TGCGCCAGCAGCGGACAGGGTTTCGATGAGCAGTTCTTC.

The chain couples TRBV2 to TRBJ1-4; 8 bases align to TRBD1. The CDR3 extends over 17 amino acids. Trimming at V came to 3 bases and at J to 6 bases, leaving 12 bases not matched to a gene. Germline CDR1 SNHLY, CDR2 FYNNEI. The CDR3, as DNA: TGTGCCAGCAGTGATGACCGGACAGGGCAACAGGATGAAAAACTGTTTTTT. It specifies CASSDDRTGQQDEKLFF.

This clonotype has ten or more counts. The chain recombines TRBV18 with TRBJ2-1; 7 nucleotides match TRBD2. CDR1 is KGHSH and CDR2 is LQKENI in the germline V gene. The CDR3 has 13 residues. Trimming at V came to 6 bases and at J to 6 bases, leaving 5 bases not matched to a gene. The CDR3 nucleotides read TGTGCCAGCTCCGGGGGGTTTGCCAATGAGCAGTTCTTC. It translates to CASSGGFANEQFF.

The V gene is TRBV4-1, the J gene TRBJ2-3, with a tentative D call TRBD2 (5 bases). Trimming stripped 4 bases from V and 4 bases from J, with 15 bases between. CDR3 length equals 15 residues. In germline, CDR1 is MGHRA, CDR2 YSYEKL. CDR3 in DNA: TGCGCCAGCAGCCCCTGGACTGGCTCCCCAGATACGCAGTATTTT. The encoded protein is CASSPWTGSPDTQYF.

This clonotype was picked up many times. The V and J genes are TRBV6-1 and TRBJ2-1, with a weak D call TRBD1 (6 bases). Between the trimmed V and J ends, which lost 4 bases and 4 bases, there was a span of 14 bases. Germline CDR1 and CDR2: MNHNS and SASEGT. This CDR3 region has 15 residues. The CDR3 DNA reads as TGTGCCAGCAGTGCCGGGACACACTCGTACAATGAGCAGTTCTTC. It is translated as CASSAGTHSYNEQFF.

This clonotype occurred a few times. The chain is built from TRBV3-1 and TRBJ2-5; TRBD2 matches at 8 bases. The germline CDR1 and CDR2 sequences are LGHDT and YNNKEL (reference sequence). Losses at the gene ends were 0 bases for V and 5 bases for J; bases not matched to a gene: 14. The CDR3 runs to 18 residues. CDR3 residues: CASSQELFSRGTRETQYF. DNA of the CDR3: TGTGCCAGCAGCCAAGAGTTATTCTCGCGAGGGACTAGGGAGACCCAGTACTTC.

The rearrangement links TRBV11-2 to TRBJ2-1, with unresolved D. The closer fit of TRBJ2-7 to the DNA end suggests the J call may be wrong. Germline V CDR1 and CDR2: SGHAT, FQNNGV. The CDR3 length is 14 residues. CDR3 sequence reads: CASSLDIPYNEQYF. The CDR3 DNA reads as TGTGCCAGCAGCTTAGATATCCCGTACAATGAGCAGTACTTC.

This clonotype was detected ten times or more. The V gene is TRBV2, the J gene TRBJ1-1; no definite D call. Looked up from germline, CDR1 is SNHLY and CDR2 is FYNNEI. The CDR3 runs to 13 residues. The ends were cut back, 8 bases at V and 1 base at J, with 11 bases in the middle. The CDR3 DNA is TGTGCCAGCCCGAAGGACTGGAACACTGAAGCTTTCTTT. It specifies CASPKDWNTEAFF.

As concerns this clonotype: A read error is likely, as this CDR3 ends without the conserved phenylalanine or tryptophan. The rearrangement joins TRBV20-1 to TRBJ2-7; 8 nucleotides match TRBD1. The length of the CDR3 is 14 residues. CDR1 is DFQATT and CDR2 is SNEGSKA in the germline V gene (reference sequence). V shed 5 bases and J 3 bases; nucleotides not matched to a gene: 9. As DNA, the CDR3 is TGCAGTGCTCTCCGGACAGGGAGGAACTACGAGCAGTACCTC. Translated, it gives CSALRTGRNYEQYL.

This chain links TRBV6-2 or TRBV6-3 with TRBJ2-1; possibly TRBD1 for D (7 bases). Germline V gene sequence: CDR1 MNHEY, CDR2 SVGEGT. The CDR3 is 12 amino acids. The chain's CDR3 is CGAGGTYNEQFF. Written as DNA, the CDR3 is TGTGGGGCAGGGGGGACCTACAATGAGCAGTTCTTC.

Comment on this clonotype: This may come from a read error, since a much larger clone is one base off. The V and J genes are TRBV12-3 or TRBV12-4 and TRBJ1-5, with D maybe TRBD1 (5 bases). Trimming left V 6 bases short and J 7 bases short, with 16 bases between. This CDR3 has 14 amino acids. CDR3 coding DNA: TGTGCCAGCAGCCCCCGGGGGGGGAGACAGCCCCAGCATTTT. This translates into CASSPRGGRQPQHF.

The chain is built from TRBV12-3 or TRBV12-4 and TRBJ1-5, with D perhaps matching TRBD1 (5 bases). V was pared by 5 bases and J by 7 bases, with 12 bases between. This CDR3 comprises 13 residues. The CDR3 sequence: CASSPGPWQPQHF. The DNA of the CDR3 is TGTGCCAGCAGTCCAGGGCCATGGCAGCCCCAGCATTTT.

This clonotype was seen at least ten times. V gene TRBV28 combines with J gene TRBJ1-5, with D unclear. With 6 bases removed from V and 7 bases from J, the gap between germline ends came to 10 bases. In germline, CDR1 is MDHEN, CDR2 SYDVKM. This CDR3 is built from 12 residues. The CDR3 nucleotides read TGTGCCAGCAGCCCTCTTGGACAGCCCCAGCATTTT. Translation gives CASSPLGQPQHF.

This chain connects TRBV20-1 to TRBJ1-1; D is perhaps TRBD1 (5 bases). Germline V gene lookup returns CDR1 DFQATT and CDR2 SNEGSKA (reference sequence). V dropped 1 base and J dropped 0 bases, with 9 bases sitting between them. The CDR3 extends over 14 amino acids. CDR3: CSARGDRLNTEAFF. The CDR3 nucleotides read TGCAGTGCTAGAGGAGACAGACTGAACACTGAAGCTTTCTTT.

This clonotype was detected once. J is TRBJ2-1 and V is TRBV28, with TRBD2 matching 14 bases. This CDR3 is 16 amino acids long. Trimming cost V 6 bases and J 10 bases; bases outside gene matches: 11. Germline V gene sequence: CDR1 MDHEN, CDR2 SYDVKM. The CDR3 spells CASSGGTSGSLKEQFF. CDR3 sequence (DNA): TGTGCCAGCAGCGGGGGGACTAGCGGGAGTTTGAAGGAGCAGTTCTTC. The entire variable domain, with the rest obtained from reference TRBV28 and TRBJ2-1, is as follows: DVKVTQSSRYLVKRTGEKVFLECVQDMDHENMFWYRQDPGLGLRLIYFSYDVKMKEKGDIPEGYSVSREKKERFSLILESASTNQTSMYLCASSGGTSGSLKEQFFGPGTRLTVL.